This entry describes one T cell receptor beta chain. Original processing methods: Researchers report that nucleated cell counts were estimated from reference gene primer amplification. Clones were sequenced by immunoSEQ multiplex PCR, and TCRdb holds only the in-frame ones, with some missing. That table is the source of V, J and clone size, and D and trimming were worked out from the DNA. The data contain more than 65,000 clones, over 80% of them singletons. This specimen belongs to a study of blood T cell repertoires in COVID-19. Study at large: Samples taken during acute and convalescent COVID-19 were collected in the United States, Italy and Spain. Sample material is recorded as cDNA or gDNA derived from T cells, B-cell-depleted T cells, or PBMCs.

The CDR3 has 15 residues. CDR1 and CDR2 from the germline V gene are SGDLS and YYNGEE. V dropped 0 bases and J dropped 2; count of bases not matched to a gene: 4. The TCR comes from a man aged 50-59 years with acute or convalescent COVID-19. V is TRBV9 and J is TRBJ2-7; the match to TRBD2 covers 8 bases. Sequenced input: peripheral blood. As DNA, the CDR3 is TGTGCCAGCAGCGTAGAGGGACTAGGCACCTACGAGCAGTACTTC. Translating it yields CASSVEGLGTYEQYF.